The rows below give T cell receptor beta chains drawn from one sample of a study of PD-1 and CTLA-4 blockade in melanoma. The protocol was immunoSEQ multiplex PCR, while the TCRdb copy is restricted to in-frame clones and leaves out a portion. The sample holds 20,000 or so clones, 70% to 90% seen once. The sequencing here drew on CD8+ T cells from peripheral blood, taken before anti-PD-1 treatment. Receptors originate from a human donor with melanoma. The CDR3 runs from the conserved cysteine through the conserved F or W. A D gene is named only where the DNA matches it firmly. Clone sizes are given selectively: once, few, many, or a class where the clone is expanded.

size	D	V	J	DNA	CDR3
-	-	TRBV9	TRBJ2-1	TGTGCCAGCAGCGTGGGGGGCCCCCCCAATGAGCAGTTCTTC	CASSVGGPPNEQFF
-	TRBD1	TRBV19	TRBJ2-7	TGTGCCAGTAGTATAGCAACAGGGGCCGACGAGCAGTACTTC	CASSIATGADEQYF
-	-	TRBV2	TRBJ1-5	TGTGCCAAAGGAGGTGAAGGGGGCAATCAGCCCCAGCATTTT	CAKGGEGGNQPQHF
-	-	TRBV4-3	TRBJ1-1	TGCGCCAGCAGCCAAGTGGGAGGGGGTATGACTGAAGCTTTCTTT	CASSQVGGGMTEAFF
-	-	TRBV6-6	TRBJ1-2	TGTGCCAGCAGTTCAACACAGGGTAATTATGGCTACACCTTC	CASSSTQGNYGYTF
-	-	TRBV14	TRBJ2-5	TGTGCCAGCAGCCAAGATGGGGTGCAGGCGCGCAGGGGCGCAGAGACCCAGTACTTC	CASSQDGVQARRGAETQYF
once	-	TRBV15	TRBJ1-2	TGTGCCACCAGCGCGGACAGCCCAACTAACTATGGCTACACCTTC	CATSADSPTNYGYTF
-	-	TRBV9	TRBJ1-1	TGTGCCAGCAGCGGTCGACCGGACAGAACTAACACTGAAGCTTTCTTT	CASSGRPDRTNTEAFF
-	TRBD2	TRBV7-3	TRBJ2-1	TGTGCCAGCAGCTTAATCGGCGGGGGGCGAGATGAGCAGTTCTTC	CASSLIGGGRDEQFF
once	-	TRBV4-1	TRBJ1-2	TGCGCCAGCAGCCAAGGGCCCGCGAGTCATGCTGGCTACACCTTC	CASSQGPASHAGYTF
-	-	TRBV4-1	TRBJ1-1	TGCGCCAGCAGCCGAATAGGGCTGGACACTGAAGCTTTCTTT	CASSRIGLDTEAFF
once	-	TRBV5-6	TRBJ1-4	TGTGCCAGCAGTTCCGAGGTCGAAAAACTGTTTTTT	CASSSEVEKLFF
-	-	TRBV11-2	TRBJ1-3	TGTGCCAGCAGCTTAGGACGCTGGATCTCTGGAAACACCATATATTTT	CASSLGRWISGNTIYF
-	-	TRBV19	TRBJ1-6	TGTGCCAGTAGTATGGCGGGGACGTTTGGTTCACCCCTCCACTTT	CASSMAGTFGSPLHF
few	-	TRBV5-4	TRBJ1-3	TGTGCCAGCAGCTTGGTGCCAGACGCGGGAAACACCATATATTTT	CASSLVPDAGNTIYF
-	TRBD2	TRBV7-2	TRBJ2-3	TGTGCCAGCAGCTTAGGGGAGGGGAGGATCACAGATACGCAGTATTTT	CASSLGEGRITDTQYF
-	-	TRBV5-6	TRBJ2-1	TGTGCCAGCAGCCTCCAATACAGGGAGCAGTTCTTC	CASSLQYREQFF
-	-	TRBV25-1	TRBJ1-4	TGTGCCAGCAGTGAATTAGGGGACAAAGGAAAACTGTTTTTT	CASSELGDKGKLFF
-	-	TRBV6-2/TRBV6-3	TRBJ2-5	TGTGCCAGCAGTTACGGAGAGACCCAGTACTTC	CASSYGETQYF
-	-	TRBV3-1/TRBV3-2	TRBJ2-3	TGTGCCAGCAGCCAATTTGTAACATCACTCTCAGATACGCAGTATTTT	CASSQFVTSLSDTQYF
-	-	TRBV7-2	TRBJ2-2	TGTGCCACCTCTCTCACCGGGGAGCTGTTTTTT	CATSLTGELFF
-	-	TRBV9	TRBJ2-2	TGTGCCAGCAGCGTAGGCGGGGGCAAAAATTCCGGGGAGCTGTTTTTT	CASSVGGGKNSGELFF
-	-	TRBV7-2	TRBJ2-5	TGTGCCAGCTCCCCGCCTCAAGAGACCCAGTACTTC	CASSPPQETQYF
-	-	TRBV23-1	TRBJ1-3	TGCGCCAGCAGCCCGGATGTTTCTGGAAACACCATATATTTT	CASSPDVSGNTIYF
-	-	TRBV21-1	TRBJ1-4	TGTGCCAGCAGCAGGACAGGGGGGCGGGAAAAACTGTTTTTT	CASSRTGGREKLFF
-	-	TRBV3-1/TRBV3-2	TRBJ1-6	TGTGCCAGCAGCGAAAGGGTAGATTCACCCCTCCACTTT	CASSERVDSPLHF
once	TRBD1	TRBV6-5	TRBJ1-1	TGTGCCAGCAGTTCCGGGACAGGGAACACTGAAGCTTTCTTT	CASSSGTGNTEAFF
once	-	TRBV27	TRBJ1-1	TGTGCCAGCGGAGGAGGGCTGAACACTGAAGCTTTCTTT	CASGGGLNTEAFF
-	TRBD2	TRBV9	TRBJ2-3	TGTGCCAGCAGCGTCCGACTAGCTACGGGCACAGATACGCAGTATTTT	CASSVRLATGTDTQYF
-	-	TRBV1	TRBJ1-4	TGCACCAGCAGCCCTAGGGGAACTAATGAAAAACTGTTTTTT	CTSSPRGTNEKLFF
-	-	TRBV27	TRBJ1-4	TGTGCCAGCAGTTTCCTAGGGGCGAGTGGGGTTGAAAAACTGTTTTTT	CASSFLGASGVEKLFF
few	TRBD1	TRBV5-5	TRBJ1-1	TGTGCCAGCAGCGTCGACAGGGGGAACACTGAAGCTTTCTTT	CASSVDRGNTEAFF
-	-	TRBV2	TRBJ2-7	TGTGCCAGCAGTGTGGCAGGGGCTGGGTACGAGCAGTACTTC	CASSVAGAGYEQYF
-	-	TRBV2	TRBJ2-3	TGTGCCAGCACTCGTATGGGGGGGGCGGCAGATACGCAGTATTTT	CASTRMGGAADTQYF
-	-	TRBV5-1	TRBJ2-5	TGCGCCAGCAGCTCCACCCTGGGAGGCGGGGAGACCCAGTACTTC	CASSSTLGGGETQYF
-	-	TRBV5-5	TRBJ2-1	TGTGCCAGCAGCATCGCACTGGAGACCTACAATGAGCAGTTCTTC	CASSIALETYNEQFF
-	TRBD1	TRBV29-1	TRBJ2-2	TGCAGTGCTATCCTATCCGGGACAGGGGGCAACACCGGGGAGCTGTTTTTT	CSAILSGTGGNTGELFF
once	TRBD1	TRBV19	TRBJ1-1	TGTGCCAGTAGCGCGGGGGACAGGGTGAACACTGAAGCTTTCTTT	CASSAGDRVNTEAFF
-	-	TRBV13	TRBJ1-1	TGTGCCAGCAGCTTAGGACAGGGGAACACTGAAGCTTTCTTT	CASSLGQGNTEAFF
-	-	TRBV19	TRBJ2-1	TGTGCCAGTACCCCAGGGAGCAGGGTTATCAATGAGCAGTTCTTC	CASTPGSRVINEQFF
once	-	TRBV7-9	TRBJ1-4	TGTGCCAGCAGCTTGCCGGGGATGGATGAAAAACTGTTTTTT	CASSLPGMDEKLFF
-	-	TRBV28	TRBJ1-4	TGTGCCAGCAGCACTCCGATAACCAGCAGGAGGGATAATGAAAAACTGTTTTTT	CASSTPITSRRDNEKLFF
-	-	TRBV2	TRBJ2-7	TGTGCCAGCAGTGGCTCAACAGGCTACGAGCAGTACTTC	CASSGSTGYEQYF
-	TRBD1	TRBV28	TRBJ2-1	TGTGCCAGCAGTTCACCCCCGAGACAGGGAAGCAATGAGCAGTTCTTC	CASSSPPRQGSNEQFF
-	-	TRBV9	TRBJ1-1	TGTGCCAGCAGCGGACGGACAGAAGCTTTCTTT	CASSGRTEAFF
-	TRBD2	TRBV29-1	TRBJ2-3	TGCAGCGTTGAACTGGGACTAGCGGGGGGGCTAAATACGCAGTATTTT	CSVELGLAGGLNTQYF
-	TRBD1	TRBV4-3	TRBJ1-2	TGCGCCAGCAGCCCCCTAGGACAGGGGGCCGACTATGGCTACACCTTC	CASSPLGQGADYGYTF
once	-	TRBV27	TRBJ2-1	TGTGCCTGTGGTGGCAGGAGCAATGAGCAGTTCTTC	CACGGRSNEQFF
once	-	TRBV2	TRBJ2-7	TGTGCCTGCGTCTCCTACGAGCAGTACTTC	CACVSYEQYF
-	-	TRBV9	TRBJ2-6	TGTGCCAGCAGCGTAGGGGAGGCCAACGTCCTGACTTTC	CASSVGEANVLTF
-	TRBD2	TRBV19	TRBJ2-1	TGTGCCAGTAGTATCGGACTAGCGGGGGCCCTATTTTCCAATGAGCAGTTCTTC	CASSIGLAGALFSNEQFF
-	-	TRBV12-3/TRBV12-4	TRBJ2-7	TGTGCCAGCGGGGGCTCCTTTAATGAGCAGTACTTC	CASGGSFNEQYF
-	-	TRBV28	TRBJ2-7	TGTGCCAGCAGTCTCCCTGGGGACTACGAGCAGTACTTC	CASSLPGDYEQYF
few	TRBD1	TRBV6-5	TRBJ2-7	TGTGCCAGCAGTTACTCGACAGGGCCTGGCGAGCAGTACTTC	CASSYSTGPGEQYF
-	-	TRBV5-5	TRBJ1-5	TGTGCCAGCAGCTCTTCCGGCCGGAATCAGCCCCAGCATTTT	CASSSSGRNQPQHF
-	TRBD1	TRBV10-3	TRBJ1-4	TGTGCCATCAGTAAACGGAAAGCCGGGACAGTTAATGAAAAACTGTTTTTT	CAISKRKAGTVNEKLFF
-	-	TRBV7-8	TRBJ1-3	TGTGCCAGCAGCCATCAGGACTACTCTGGAAACACCATATATTTT	CASSHQDYSGNTIYF